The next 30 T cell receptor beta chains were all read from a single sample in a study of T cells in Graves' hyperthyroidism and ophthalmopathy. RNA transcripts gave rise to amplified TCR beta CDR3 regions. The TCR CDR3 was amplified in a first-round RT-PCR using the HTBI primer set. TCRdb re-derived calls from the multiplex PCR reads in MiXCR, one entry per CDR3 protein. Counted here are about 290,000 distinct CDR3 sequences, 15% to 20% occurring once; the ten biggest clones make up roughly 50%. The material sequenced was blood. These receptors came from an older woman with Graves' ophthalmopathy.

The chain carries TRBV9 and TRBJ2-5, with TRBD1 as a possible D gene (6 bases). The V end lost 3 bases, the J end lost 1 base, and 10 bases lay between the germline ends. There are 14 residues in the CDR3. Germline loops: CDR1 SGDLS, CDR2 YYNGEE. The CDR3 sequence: CASSGTGTQETQYF. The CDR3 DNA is TGTGCCAGCAGCGGAACAGGGACCCAAGAGACCCAGTACTTC.

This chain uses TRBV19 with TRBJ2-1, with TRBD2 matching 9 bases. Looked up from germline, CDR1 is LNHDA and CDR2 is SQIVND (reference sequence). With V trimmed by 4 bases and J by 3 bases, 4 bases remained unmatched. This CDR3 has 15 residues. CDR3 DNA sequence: TGTGCCAGTAGTAGGAGCGGGGGGATCTACAATGAGCAGTTCTTC. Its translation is CASSRSGGIYNEQFF.

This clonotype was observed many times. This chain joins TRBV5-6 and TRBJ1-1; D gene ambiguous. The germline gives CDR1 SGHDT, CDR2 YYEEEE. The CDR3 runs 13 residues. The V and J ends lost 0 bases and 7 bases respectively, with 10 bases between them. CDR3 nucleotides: TGTGCCAGCAGCTTGGTCGGTACTTATGAAGCTTTCTTT. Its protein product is CASSLVGTYEAFF. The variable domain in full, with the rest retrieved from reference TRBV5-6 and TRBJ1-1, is DAGVTQSPTHLIKTRGQQVTLRCSPKSGHDTVSWYQQALGQGPQFIFQYYEEEERQRGNFPDRFSGHQFPNYSSELNVNALLLGDSALYLCASSLVGTYEAFFGQGTRLTVV.

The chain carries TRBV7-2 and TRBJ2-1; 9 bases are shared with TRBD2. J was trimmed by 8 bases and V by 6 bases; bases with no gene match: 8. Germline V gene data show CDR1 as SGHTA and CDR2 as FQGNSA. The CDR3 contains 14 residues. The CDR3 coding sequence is TGTGCCAGCAGGATAGCGGGGGCTCGCGATGAGCAGTTCTTC. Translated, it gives CASRIAGARDEQFF.

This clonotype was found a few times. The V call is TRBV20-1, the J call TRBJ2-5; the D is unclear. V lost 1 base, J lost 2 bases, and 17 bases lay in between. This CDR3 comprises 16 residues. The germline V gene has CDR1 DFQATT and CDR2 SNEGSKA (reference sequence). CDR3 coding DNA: TGCAGTGCTAGAGTAGTGTCCGAACCTCTTCAAGAGACCCAGTACTTC. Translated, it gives CSARVVSEPLQETQYF.

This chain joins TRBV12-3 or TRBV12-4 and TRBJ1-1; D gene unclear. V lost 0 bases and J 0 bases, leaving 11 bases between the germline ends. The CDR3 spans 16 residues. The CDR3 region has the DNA TGTGCCAGCAGTTTAGCTGGGTCAGCCTTGAACACTGAAGCTTTCTTT. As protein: CASSLAGSALNTEAFF.

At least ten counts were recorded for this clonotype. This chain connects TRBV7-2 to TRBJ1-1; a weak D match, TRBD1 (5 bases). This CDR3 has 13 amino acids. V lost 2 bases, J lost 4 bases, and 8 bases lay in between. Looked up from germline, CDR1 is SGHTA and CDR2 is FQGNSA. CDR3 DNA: TGTGCCAGCAGCTTAATTGGGGGCACTGAAGCTTTCTTT. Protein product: CASSLIGGTEAFF.

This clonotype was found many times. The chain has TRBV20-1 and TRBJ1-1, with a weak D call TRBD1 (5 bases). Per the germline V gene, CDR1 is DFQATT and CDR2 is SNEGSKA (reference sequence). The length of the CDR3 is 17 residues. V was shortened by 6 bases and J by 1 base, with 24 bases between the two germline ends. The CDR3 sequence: CSATRGVLWGENTEAFF. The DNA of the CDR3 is TGCAGTGCAACACGAGGGGTTCTTTGGGGAGAGAACACTGAAGCTTTCTTT.

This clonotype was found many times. The CDR3 DNA sequence: TGTGCCAGCAGCCCAGATGTTGGGCAGGGCGGGAACTATGGCTACACCTTC. Translating it yields CASSPDVGQGGNYGYTF. The chain employs TRBV7-2 and TRBJ1-2; D is perhaps TRBD1 (5 bases). Between the trimmed V and J ends, which lost 5 bases and 2 bases, there was a span of 21 bases. Germline loops: CDR1 SGHTA, CDR2 FQGNSA. This CDR3 is 17 amino acids long.

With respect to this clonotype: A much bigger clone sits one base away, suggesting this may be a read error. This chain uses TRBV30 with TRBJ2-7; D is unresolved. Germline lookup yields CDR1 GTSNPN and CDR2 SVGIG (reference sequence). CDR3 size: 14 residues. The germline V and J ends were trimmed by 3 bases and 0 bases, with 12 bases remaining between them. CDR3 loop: CAWRRKSPSYEQYF. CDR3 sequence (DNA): TGTGCCTGGAGAAGGAAGTCACCCTCCTACGAGCAGTACTTC.

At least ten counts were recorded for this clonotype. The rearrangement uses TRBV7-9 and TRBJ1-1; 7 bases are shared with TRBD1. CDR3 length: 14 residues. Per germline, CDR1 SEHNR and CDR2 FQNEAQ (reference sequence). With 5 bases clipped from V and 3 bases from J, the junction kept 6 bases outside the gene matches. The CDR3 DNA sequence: TGTGCCAGCAGCGGCACCAGGGGGTACACTGAAGCTTTCTTT. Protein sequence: CASSGTRGYTEAFF.

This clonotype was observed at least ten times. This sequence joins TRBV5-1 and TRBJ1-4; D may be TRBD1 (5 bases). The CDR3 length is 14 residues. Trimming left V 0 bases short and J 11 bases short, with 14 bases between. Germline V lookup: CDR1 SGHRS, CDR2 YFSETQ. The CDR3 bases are TGCGCCAGCAGCTTGGAACCGACAGACCCGAAACTGTTTTTT. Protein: CASSLEPTDPKLFF.

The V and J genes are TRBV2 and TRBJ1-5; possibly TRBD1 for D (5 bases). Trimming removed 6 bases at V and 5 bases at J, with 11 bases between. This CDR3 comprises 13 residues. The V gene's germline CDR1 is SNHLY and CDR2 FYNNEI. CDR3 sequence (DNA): TGTGCCAGCAGGGTGGGGGGATATCAGCCCCAGCATTTT. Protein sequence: CASRVGGYQPQHF.

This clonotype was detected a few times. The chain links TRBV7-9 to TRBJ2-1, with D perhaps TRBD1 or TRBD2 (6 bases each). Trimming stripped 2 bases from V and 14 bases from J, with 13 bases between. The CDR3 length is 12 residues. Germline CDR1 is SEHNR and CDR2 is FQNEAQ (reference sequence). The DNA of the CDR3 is TGTGCCAGCAGCTTATCGGGGGCTGACGAGTTCTTC. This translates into CASSLSGADEFF.

The CDR3 DNA reads as TGTGCCAGTTCAGCGGGAGGCTTCGTGATGGATGAGCAGTTCTTC. Protein: CASSAGGFVMDEQFF. The chain is built from TRBV28 and TRBJ2-1, with 9 bases that match TRBD2. CDR3 length: 15 amino acids. The junction had 14 bases not matched to a gene; V was cut back by 9 bases and J by 8 bases. Germline loops: CDR1 MDHEN, CDR2 SYDVKM.

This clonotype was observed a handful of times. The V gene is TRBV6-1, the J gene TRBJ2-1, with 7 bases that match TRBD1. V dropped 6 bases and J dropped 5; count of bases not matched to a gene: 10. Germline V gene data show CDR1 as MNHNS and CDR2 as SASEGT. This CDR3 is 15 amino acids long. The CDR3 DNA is TGTGCCAGCAGGCGTGGACAGGATAATAACAATGAGCAGTTCTTC. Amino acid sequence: CASRRGQDNNNEQFF.

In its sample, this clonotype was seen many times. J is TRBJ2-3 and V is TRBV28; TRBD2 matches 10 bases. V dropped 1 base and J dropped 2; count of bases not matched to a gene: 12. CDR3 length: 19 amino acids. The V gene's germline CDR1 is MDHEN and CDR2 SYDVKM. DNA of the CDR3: TGTGCCAGCAGTTTATTCGAGACTAGCGGGTCACCCGACACAGATACGCAGTATTTT. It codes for CASSLFETSGSPDTDTQYF.

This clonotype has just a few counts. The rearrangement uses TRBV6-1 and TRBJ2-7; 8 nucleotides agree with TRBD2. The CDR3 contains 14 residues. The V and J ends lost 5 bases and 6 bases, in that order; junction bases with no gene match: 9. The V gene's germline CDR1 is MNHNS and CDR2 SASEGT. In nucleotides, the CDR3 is TGTGCCAGCAGTCCCCAAGGCGGGGGGCCCGAGCAGTACTTC. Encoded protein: CASSPQGGGPEQYF.

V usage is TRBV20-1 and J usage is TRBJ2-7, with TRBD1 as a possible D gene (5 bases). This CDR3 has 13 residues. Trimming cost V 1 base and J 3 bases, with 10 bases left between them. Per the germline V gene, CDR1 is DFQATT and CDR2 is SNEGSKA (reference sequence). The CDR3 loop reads CSARAGILYEQYF. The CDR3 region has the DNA TGCAGTGCTAGAGCAGGGATTCTCTACGAGCAGTACTTC.

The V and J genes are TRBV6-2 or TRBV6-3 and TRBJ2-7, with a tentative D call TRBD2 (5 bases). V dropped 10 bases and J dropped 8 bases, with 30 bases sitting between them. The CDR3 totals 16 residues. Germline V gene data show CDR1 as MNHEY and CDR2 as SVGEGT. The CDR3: CATHDRAHKAGNKQYF. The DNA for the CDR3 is TGTGCCACCCACGATCGGGCCCATAAGGCGGGTAACAAGCAGTACTTC.

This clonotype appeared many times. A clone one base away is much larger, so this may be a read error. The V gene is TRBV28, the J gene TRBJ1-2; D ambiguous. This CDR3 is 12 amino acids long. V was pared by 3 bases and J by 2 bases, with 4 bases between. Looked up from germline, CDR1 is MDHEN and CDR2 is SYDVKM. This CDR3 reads CASSFRNYGYTF. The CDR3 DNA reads TGTGCCAGCAGTTTTAGGAACTATGGCTACACCTTC.

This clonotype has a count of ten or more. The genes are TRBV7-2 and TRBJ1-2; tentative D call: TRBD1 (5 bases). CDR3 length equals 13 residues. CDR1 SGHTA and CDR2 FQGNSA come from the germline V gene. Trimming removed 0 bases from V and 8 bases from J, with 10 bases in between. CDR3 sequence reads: CASSLARGGGYTF. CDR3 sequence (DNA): TGTGCCAGCAGCTTAGCAAGGGGCGGGGGCTACACCTTC.

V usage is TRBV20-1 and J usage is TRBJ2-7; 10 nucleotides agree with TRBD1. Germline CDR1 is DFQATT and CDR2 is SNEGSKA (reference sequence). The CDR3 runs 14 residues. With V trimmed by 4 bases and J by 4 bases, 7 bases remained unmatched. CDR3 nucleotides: TGCAGTGCTATGTTCCCGGGACAGGGGTACGAGCAGTACTTC. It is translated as CSAMFPGQGYEQYF.

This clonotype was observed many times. The CDR3 spells CASSKGLAGVAGDTQYF. The CDR3 coding sequence is TGTGCCAGCAGTAAGGGACTAGCGGGAGTAGCTGGAGATACGCAGTATTTT. This chain uses TRBV28 with TRBJ2-3; 14 bases fit TRBD2. The CDR3 consists of 17 residues. Germline CDR1 is MDHEN and CDR2 is SYDVKM. J gave up 5 bases and V 5 bases, and 9 bases lay outside the gene matches.

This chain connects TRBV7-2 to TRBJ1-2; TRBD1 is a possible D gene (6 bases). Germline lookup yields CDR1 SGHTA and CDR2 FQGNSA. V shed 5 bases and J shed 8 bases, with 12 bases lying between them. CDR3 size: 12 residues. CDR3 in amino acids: CASSLTGSGYTF. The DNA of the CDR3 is TGTGCCAGCAGCCTCACAGGGAGCGGCTACACCTTC.

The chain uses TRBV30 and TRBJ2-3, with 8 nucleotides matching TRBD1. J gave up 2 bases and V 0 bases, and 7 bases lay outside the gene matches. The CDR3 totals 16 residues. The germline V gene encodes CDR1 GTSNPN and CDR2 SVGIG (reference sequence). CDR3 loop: CAWSVLKDRVTDTQYF. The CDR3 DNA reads TGTGCCTGGAGTGTACTAAAGGACAGGGTCACAGATACGCAGTATTTT.

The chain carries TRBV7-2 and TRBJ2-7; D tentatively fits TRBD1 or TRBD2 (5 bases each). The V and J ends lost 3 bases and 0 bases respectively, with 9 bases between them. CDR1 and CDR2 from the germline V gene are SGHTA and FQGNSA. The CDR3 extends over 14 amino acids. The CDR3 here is CASSFRGVSYEQYF. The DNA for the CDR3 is TGTGCCAGCAGCTTTCGGGGCGTCTCCTACGAGCAGTACTTC.

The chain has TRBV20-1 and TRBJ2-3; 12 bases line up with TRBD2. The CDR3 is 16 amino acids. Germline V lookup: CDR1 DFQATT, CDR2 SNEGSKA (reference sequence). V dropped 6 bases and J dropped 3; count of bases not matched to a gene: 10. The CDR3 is CSALASGRAVTDTQYF. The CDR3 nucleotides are TGCAGTGCGCTAGCTAGCGGGAGGGCCGTGACAGATACGCAGTATTTT.

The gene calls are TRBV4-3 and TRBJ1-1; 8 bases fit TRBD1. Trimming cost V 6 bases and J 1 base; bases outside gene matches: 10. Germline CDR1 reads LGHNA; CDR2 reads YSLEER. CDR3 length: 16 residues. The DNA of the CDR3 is TGCGCCAGCAGGATTATACCGGGACAGGCGAACACTGAAGCTTTCTTT. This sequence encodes CASRIIPGQANTEAFF.

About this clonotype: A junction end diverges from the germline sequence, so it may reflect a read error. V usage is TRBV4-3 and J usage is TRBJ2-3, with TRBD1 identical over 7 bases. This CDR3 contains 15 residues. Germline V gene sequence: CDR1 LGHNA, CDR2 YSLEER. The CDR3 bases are TGCGCCAGCAGCCAAGAACACAGGGGCATAGATACGCAGTGTTTT. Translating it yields CASSQEHRGIDTQCF.